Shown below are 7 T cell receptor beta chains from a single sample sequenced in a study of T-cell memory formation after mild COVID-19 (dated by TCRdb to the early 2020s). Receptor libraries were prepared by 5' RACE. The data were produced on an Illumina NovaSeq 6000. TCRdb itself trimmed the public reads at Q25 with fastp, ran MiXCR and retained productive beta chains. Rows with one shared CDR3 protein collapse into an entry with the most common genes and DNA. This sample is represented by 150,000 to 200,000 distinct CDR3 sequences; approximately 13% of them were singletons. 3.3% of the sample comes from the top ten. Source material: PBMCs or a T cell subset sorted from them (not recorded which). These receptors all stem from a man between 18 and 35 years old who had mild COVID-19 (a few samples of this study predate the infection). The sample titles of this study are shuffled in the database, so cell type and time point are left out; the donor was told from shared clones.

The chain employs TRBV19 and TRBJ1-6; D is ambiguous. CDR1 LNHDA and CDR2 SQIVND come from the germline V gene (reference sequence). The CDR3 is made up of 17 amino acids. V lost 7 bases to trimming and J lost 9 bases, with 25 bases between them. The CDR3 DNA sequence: TGTGCCAGTAAAGGCGGGAAACAGTCGAACGAAATTTCACCCCTCCACTTT. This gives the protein CASKGGKQSNEISPLHF.

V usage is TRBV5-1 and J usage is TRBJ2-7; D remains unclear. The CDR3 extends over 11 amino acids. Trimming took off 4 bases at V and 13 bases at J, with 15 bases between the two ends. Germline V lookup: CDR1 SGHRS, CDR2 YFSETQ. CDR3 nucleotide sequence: TGCGCCAGCAGCCCCGGGTCGAGTGTCTACTTC. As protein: CASSPGSSVYF.

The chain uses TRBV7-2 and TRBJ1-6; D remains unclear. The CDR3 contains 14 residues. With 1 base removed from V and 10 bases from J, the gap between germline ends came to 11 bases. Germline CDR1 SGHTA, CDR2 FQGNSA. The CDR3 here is CASSLEGVGSPLHF. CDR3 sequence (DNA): TGTGCCAGCAGCTTAGAAGGAGTGGGATCACCCCTCCACTTT.

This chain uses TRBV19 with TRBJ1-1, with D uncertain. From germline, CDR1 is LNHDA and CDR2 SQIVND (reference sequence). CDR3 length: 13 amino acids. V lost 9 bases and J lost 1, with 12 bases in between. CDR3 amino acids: CASRIMGNTEAFF. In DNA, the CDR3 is TGTGCCAGCCGTATAATGGGGAACACTGAAGCTTTCTTT.

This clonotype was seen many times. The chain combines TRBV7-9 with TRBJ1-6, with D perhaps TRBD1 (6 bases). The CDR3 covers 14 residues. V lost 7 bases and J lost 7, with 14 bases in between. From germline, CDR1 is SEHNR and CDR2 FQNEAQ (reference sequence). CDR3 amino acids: CASTRAGENSPLHF. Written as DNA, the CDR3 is TGTGCCAGCACCAGGGCAGGGGAAAATTCACCCCTCCACTTT.

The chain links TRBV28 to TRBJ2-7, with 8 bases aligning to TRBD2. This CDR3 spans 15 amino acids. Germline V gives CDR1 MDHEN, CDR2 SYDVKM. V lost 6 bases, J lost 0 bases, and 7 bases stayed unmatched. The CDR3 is CASSPGGVASYEQYV. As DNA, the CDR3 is TGTGCCAGCAGCCCGGGGGGGGTTGCCTCCTACGAGCAGTACGTC.

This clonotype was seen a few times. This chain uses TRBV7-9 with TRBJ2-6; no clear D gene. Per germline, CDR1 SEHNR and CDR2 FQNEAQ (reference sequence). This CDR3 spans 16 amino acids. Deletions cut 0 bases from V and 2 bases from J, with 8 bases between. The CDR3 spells CASSLAWGAGANVLTF. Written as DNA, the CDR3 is TGTGCCAGCAGCTTAGCGTGGGGTGCTGGGGCCAACGTCCTGACTTTC.